This T cell receptor beta chain was recorded in a study of monozygotic twins with inflammatory bowel disease (dated by TCRdb to about 2019). A note on the overall study: The full study comprised approximately 28 monozygotic twin pairs: nine German pairs (four IBD-concordant, five IBD-discordant) and 19 IBD-discordant Danish pairs. Each individual had, on average, about 151 000 unique TCRalpha sequences and 181 000 unique TCRbeta sequences available for analysis. Disease-associated traits were sought mainly through comparisons between IBD patients and their genetically identical healthy co-twins within discordant pairs. Broader findings and caveats from the paper: Because patients were on differing immunosuppressive treatments, the repertoires may have picked up extra background noise and inter-individual variability. Compared with healthy twins, IBD patients had fewer clonotypes in common with other individuals, a difference most pronounced in patients showing signs of disease activity. Repertoire similarity did not differ between concordant and discordant twins, which could be due to limited statistical power. IBD patients had lower TCRbeta repertoire diversity, measured by the inverse Simpson index, than their healthy co-twins. Distinction between different T cell subtypes could not be achieved in the analysis. No single strong signal or clonotype linked to IBD turned up in the results, so the idea that one exists was not supported.

The library was built by means of 5' RACE. The input for every TCR library was roughly 4,000 ng of total RNA. For each sample, cDNA synthesis with SMARTScribe reverse transcriptase was split into eight separate reactions. Unique molecular identifiers containing a 6-nucleotide sample barcode were introduced through template switching during cDNA synthesis. Amplification of TCRalpha and TCRbeta cDNA involved two nested PCRs of around 15 and 9 cycles, and each PCR was followed by bead purification. Before amplification, cDNA was treated with uracil DNA-glycosylase and purified using the QIAquick PCR purification kit. The second PCR was the step at which Illumina TruSeq-compatible adapters and sample-specific barcodes were added. Library quality and concentration were assessed using TapeStation and Qubit, and approximately 5 ng of each library was pooled. Sequencing of pooled libraries was carried out on an Illumina HiSeq2500 single-index Rapid Run using 2 x 100 bp reads and custom sequencing primers. In the source study's methods: MiGEC version 1.2.6 was used for UMI-based consensus assembly to correct PCR and sequencing errors. MiXCR version 2.1.1 handled V(D)J alignment, clonotype assembly and CDR3 extraction. Gene usage, clonotype sharing and MAIT/NKT TCR abundance were normalised by analysing the top 1000, 10 000 and 20 000 clonotypes per sample. Diversity was computed as the inverse Simpson index with the vegan R package after downsampling to 27 000 UMIs. Paired Mann-Whitney U tests were applied to discordant twin pairs, with Benjamini-Hochberg correction for multiple testing. After reprocessing by TCRdb, each CDR3 protein sequence is one entry, and no DNA is given. It is TCRdb's table, rather than the study itself, that gives the V and J calls and clone size. The data table for this sample lists 440,000 or so distinct CDR3 sequences. The leading ten clones occupy around 2.4% of the sample.

About this clonotype: Which antigen it targets is not known.

A roughly 2.5 ml peripheral blood sample was drawn into PAXgene tubes per donor and stored at -80°C. Total RNA was isolated from whole blood with the PAXgene blood miRNA kit on an automated QIAcube, without T cell sorting. Peripheral blood from monozygotic twin pairs concordant or discordant for inflammatory bowel disease was subjected to deep TCRalpha and TCRbeta repertoire profiling with unique molecular barcoding. For every twin pair, smoking habits were documented, and each individual was categorised as a current, former or never smoker. The TCR comes from a human donor with ulcerative colitis or Crohn's disease, or a healthy co-twin of an affected twin (not recorded which). Sequencing was performed on blood.

CDR3 protein: CASSFTGFWGYTF. The chain couples TRBV7-2 to TRBJ1-2; lacking DNA, the TRBD1 call made by TCRdb goes unchecked. The germline V gene gives CDR1 as SGHTA and CDR2 as FQGNSA. Reading from cysteine to phenylalanine, the CDR3 counts 13 amino acids. The DNA is not on file.